This T cell receptor (beta chain) was captured by sequencing in a study of blood T cell repertoires in COVID-19. In the study overall: The samples span acute and convalescent COVID-19 from the United States, Italy and Spain. Nucleic acid was either cDNA or gDNA, and it came from T cells, B-cell-depleted T cells, or PBMCs.

Source study methods: Amplification from reference gene primers served as the basis for estimated nucleated cell counts. Some clones are missing from TCRdb's copy, which holds only in-frame ones; the method was immunoSEQ multiplex PCR. V, J and clone size derive from that table, while D and trimming were established from the DNA sequence. The repertoire includes 350,000 to 400,000 clones, around 87% of them detected once, and 6% to 7.5% sits in the top ten. Per germline, CDR1 MNHNS and CDR2 SASEGT. The length of the CDR3 is 14 residues. Deletions cut 6 bases from V and 0 bases from J, with 11 bases between.

Input material: peripheral blood. The gene calls are TRBV6-1 and TRBJ1-1, with a tentative D call TRBD1 (5 bases). This TCR derives from a man between 18 and 35 years old with active or convalescent COVID-19. The CDR3 loop reads CASSRQLVNTEAFF. Written as DNA, the CDR3 is TGTGCCAGCAGCCGACAGCTTGTGAACACTGAAGCTTTCTTT.